This TCR beta chain was recovered during a study of shared clonotypes between healthy human individuals. Study findings and constraints: Naive CD4 clonotype sharing across several donors was approximately 5%.

Worth noting for this clone: What it binds is unknown.

CDR1 SQVTM and CDR2 ANQGSEA come from the germline V gene. V dropped 4 bases and J dropped 12; count of bases not matched to a gene: 11. CDR3 size: 13 residues. In the original processing: In the immunoSEQ data, sequences were junction-only and lacked quality scores, so filtering differed. Sequencing used immunoSEQ multiplex PCR; TCRdb keeps in-frame clones, though not all of them. That table is the source of V, J and clone size, and D and trimming were worked out from the DNA. The data show roughly 570,000 clones, 95% to 98% seen once. CD45RO-negative CD8 cells positively selected for CCR7 made up the naive population, which excluded terminally differentiated effector memory CD45RA+ cells.

Material for sequencing was naive CD8+ T cells sorted from blood. This receptor was obtained from a man younger than 45 in good health. The chain has TRBV29-1 and TRBJ2-1; 8 bases align to TRBD2. Here the CDR3 DNA reads TGCAGCGTTGGGTTAGCGGGACTCTGGTGGCAGTTCTTC. Its protein is CSVGLAGLWWQFF.